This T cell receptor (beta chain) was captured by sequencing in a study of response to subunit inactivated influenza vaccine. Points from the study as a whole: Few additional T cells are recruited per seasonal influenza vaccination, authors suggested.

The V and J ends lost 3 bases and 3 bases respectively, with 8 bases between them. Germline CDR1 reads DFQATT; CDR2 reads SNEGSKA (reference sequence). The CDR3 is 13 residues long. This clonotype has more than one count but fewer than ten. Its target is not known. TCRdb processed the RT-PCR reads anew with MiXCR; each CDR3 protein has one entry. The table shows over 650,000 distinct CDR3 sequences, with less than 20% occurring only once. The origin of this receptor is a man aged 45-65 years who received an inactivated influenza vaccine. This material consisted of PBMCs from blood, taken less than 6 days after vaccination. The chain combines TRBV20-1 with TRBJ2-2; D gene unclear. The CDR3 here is CSASDRDTGELFF. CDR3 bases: TGCAGTGCTAGTGACCGGGACACCGGGGAGCTGTTTTTT.